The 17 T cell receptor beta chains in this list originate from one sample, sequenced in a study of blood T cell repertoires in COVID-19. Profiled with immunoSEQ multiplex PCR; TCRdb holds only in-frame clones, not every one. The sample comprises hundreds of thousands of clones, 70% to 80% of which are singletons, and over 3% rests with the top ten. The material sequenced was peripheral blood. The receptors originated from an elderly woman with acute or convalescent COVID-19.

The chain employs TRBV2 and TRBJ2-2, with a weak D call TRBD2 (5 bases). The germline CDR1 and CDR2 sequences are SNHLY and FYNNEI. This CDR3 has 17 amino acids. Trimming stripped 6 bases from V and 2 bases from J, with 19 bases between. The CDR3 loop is CASRAQLGVTNTGELFF. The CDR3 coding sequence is TGTGCCAGCAGGGCGCAACTCGGGGTAACCAACACCGGGGAGCTGTTTTTT.

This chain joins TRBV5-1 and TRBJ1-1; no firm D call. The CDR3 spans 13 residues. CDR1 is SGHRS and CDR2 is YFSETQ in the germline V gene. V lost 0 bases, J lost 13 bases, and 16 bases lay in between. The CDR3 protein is CASSLDTTTQVFF. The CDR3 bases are TGCGCCAGCAGCTTGGATACTACAACGCAAGTTTTCTTT.

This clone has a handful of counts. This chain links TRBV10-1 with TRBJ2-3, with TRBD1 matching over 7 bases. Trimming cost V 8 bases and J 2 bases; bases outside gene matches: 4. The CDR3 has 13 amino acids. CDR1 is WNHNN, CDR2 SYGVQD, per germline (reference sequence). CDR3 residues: CASATGDTDTQYF. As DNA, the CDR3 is TGCGCCAGCGCTACAGGGGACACAGATACGCAGTATTTT.

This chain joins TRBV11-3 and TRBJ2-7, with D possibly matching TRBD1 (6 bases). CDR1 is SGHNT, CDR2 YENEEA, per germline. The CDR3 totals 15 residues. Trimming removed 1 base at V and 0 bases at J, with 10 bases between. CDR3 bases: TGTGCCAGCAGCTTAGGAGCACAGGGCTCCTACGAGCAGTACTTC. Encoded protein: CASSLGAQGSYEQYF. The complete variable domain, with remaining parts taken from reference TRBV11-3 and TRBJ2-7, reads EAGVVQSPRYKIIEKKQPVAFWCNPISGHNTLYWYLQNLGQGPELLIRYENEEAVDDSQLPKDRFSAERLKGVDSTLKIQPAELGDSAVYLCASSLGAQGSYEQYFGPGTRLTVT.

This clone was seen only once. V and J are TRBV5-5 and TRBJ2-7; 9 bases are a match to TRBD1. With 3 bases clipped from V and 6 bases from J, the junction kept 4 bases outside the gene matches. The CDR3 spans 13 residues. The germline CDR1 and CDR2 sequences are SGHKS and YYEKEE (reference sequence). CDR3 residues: CASSWGQGLEQYF. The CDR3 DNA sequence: TGTGCCAGCAGCTGGGGACAGGGACTCGAGCAGTACTTC.

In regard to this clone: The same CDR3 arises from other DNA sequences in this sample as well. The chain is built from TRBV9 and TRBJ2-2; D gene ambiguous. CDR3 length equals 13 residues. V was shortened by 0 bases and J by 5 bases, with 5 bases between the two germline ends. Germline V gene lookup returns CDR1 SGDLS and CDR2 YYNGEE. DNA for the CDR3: TGTGCCAGCAGCGTAGTCGAGACCGGGGAGCTGTTTTTT. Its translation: CASSVVETGELFF.

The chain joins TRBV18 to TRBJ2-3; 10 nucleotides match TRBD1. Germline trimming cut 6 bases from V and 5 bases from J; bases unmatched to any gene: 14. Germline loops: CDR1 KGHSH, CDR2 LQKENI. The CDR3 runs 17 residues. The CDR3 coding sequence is TGTGCCAGCTCGCCTTTTTGGGACAGGGGAAGTGGAGATACGCAGTATTTT. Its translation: CASSPFWDRGSGDTQYF.

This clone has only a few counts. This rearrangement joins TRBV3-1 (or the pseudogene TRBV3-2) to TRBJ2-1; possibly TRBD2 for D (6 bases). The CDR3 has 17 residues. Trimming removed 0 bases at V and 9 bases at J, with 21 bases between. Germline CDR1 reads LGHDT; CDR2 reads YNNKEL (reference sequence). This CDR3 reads CASSQERGGVPPSEQFF. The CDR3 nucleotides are TGTGCCAGCAGCCAAGAAAGGGGCGGGGTTCCCCCTAGTGAGCAGTTCTTC.

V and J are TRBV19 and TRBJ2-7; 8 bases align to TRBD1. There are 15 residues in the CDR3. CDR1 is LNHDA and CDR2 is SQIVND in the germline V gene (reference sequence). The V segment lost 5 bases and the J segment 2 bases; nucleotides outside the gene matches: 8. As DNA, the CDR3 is TGTGCCAGTAGTCCCTTAGACAGGGGAACCTACGAGCAGTACTTC. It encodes CASSPLDRGTYEQYF.

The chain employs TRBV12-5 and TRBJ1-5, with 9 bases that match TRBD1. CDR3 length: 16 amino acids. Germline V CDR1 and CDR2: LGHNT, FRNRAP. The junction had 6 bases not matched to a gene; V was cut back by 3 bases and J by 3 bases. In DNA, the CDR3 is TGTGCTAGTGGTTTCGGGACAGGGAGATCCAATCAGCCCCAGCATTTT. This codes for CASGFGTGRSNQPQHF. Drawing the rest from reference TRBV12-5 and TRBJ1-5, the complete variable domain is DARVTQTPRHKVTEMGQEVTMRCQPILGHNTVFWYRQTMMQGLELLAYFRNRAPLDDSGMPKDRFSAEMPDATLATLKIQPSEPRDSAVYFCASGFGTGRSNQPQHFGDGTRLSIL.

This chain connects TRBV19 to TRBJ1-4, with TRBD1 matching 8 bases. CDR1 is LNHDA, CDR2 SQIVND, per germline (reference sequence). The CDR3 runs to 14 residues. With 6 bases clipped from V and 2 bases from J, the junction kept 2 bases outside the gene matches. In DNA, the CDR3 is TGTGCCAGTAGGAGGACAGGGACTAATGAAAAACTGTTTTTT. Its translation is CASRRTGTNEKLFF.

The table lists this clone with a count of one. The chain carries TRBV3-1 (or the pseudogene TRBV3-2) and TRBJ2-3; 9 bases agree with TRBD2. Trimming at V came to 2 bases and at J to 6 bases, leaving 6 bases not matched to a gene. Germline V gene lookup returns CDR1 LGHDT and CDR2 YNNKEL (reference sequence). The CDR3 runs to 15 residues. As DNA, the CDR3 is TGTGCCAGCAGCCAACGCGAGCGGGGGGCCGATACGCAGTATTTT. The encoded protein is CASSQRERGADTQYF.

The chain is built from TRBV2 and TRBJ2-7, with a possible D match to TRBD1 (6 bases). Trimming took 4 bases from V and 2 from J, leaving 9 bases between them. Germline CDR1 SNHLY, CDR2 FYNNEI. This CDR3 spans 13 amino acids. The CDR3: CASSAGVTYEQYF. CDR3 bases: TGTGCCAGCAGTGCAGGGGTCACCTACGAGCAGTACTTC.

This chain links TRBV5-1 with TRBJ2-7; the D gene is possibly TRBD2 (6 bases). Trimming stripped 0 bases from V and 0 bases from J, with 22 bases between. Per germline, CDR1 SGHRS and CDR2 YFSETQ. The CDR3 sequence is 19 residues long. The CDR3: CASSLGTGTLISNSYEQYF. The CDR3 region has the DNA TGCGCCAGCAGCTTGGGGACCGGGACTCTGATAAGCAACTCCTACGAGCAGTACTTC.

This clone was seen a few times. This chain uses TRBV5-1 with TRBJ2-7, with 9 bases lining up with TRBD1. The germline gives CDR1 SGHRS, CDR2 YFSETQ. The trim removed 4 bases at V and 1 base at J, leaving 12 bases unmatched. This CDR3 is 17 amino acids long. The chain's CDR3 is CASSMTPSGTGSYEQYF. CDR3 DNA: TGCGCCAGCAGCATGACACCATCCGGGACAGGGTCCTACGAGCAGTACTTC.

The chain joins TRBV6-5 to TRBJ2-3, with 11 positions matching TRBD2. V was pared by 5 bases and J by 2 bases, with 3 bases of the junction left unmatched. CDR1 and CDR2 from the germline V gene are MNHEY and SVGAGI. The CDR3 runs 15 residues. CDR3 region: CASSILAGVTDTQYF. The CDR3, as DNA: TGTGCCAGCAGTATACTAGCGGGAGTCACAGATACGCAGTATTTT.

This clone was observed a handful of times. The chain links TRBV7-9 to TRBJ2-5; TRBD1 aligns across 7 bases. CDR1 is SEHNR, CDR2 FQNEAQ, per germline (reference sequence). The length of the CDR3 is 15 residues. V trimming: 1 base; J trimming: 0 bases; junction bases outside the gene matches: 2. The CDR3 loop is CASSLGTGYQETQYF. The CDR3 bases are TGTGCCAGCAGCTTAGGGACAGGCTACCAAGAGACCCAGTACTTC. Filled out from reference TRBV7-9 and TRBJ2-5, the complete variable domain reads DTGVSQNPRHKITKRGQNVTFRCDPISEHNRLYWYRQTLGQGPEFLTYFQNEAQLEKSRLLSDRFSAERPKGSFSTLEIQRTEQGDSAMYLCASSLGTGYQETQYFGPGTRLLVL.